The clone carrying this T cell receptor (beta chain) appeared many times. The target antigen is unknown. This sample is part of a study of breast tumors, draining lymph nodes, adjacent tissues. Axillary draining lymph nodes of breast cancer patients supplied the node samples. Points from the study as a whole: That most tumor T cells come from lymph nodes remained unproven. Tumor and nontumor repertoires were significantly more similar in luminal-like than in basal-like breast cancer.

TCRdb called the multiplex PCR reads again in MiXCR, with one record for every CDR3 protein. This sample carries 100,000 or so distinct CDR3 sequences, 21% of them seen once, and the ten largest clones take roughly 1.2%. The sequenced material came from axillary lymph node tissue. The sequence came from a female donor with breast cancer. Some clones in this sample may be carry-over from other donors' samples.

In DNA form, the CDR3 reads TGTGCCAGCAGCCAAGGGACGGGGGGATCCGAGCAGTACTTC. Translating gives CASSQGTGGSEQYF. This sequence joins TRBV3-1 and TRBJ2-7; 7 bases agree with TRBD2. After removal of 1 base from V and 6 bases from J, the junction contained 6 bases not matched to a gene. Germline V gene lookup returns CDR1 LGHDT and CDR2 YNNKEL (reference sequence). This CDR3 spans 14 amino acids.